This T cell receptor (beta chain) came from a study of Tregs in tolerant kidney transplant recipients. General study points: Expanding Tregs on activated donor B cells appeared to best identify donor-specific TCRbeta clones.

Profiling relied on immunoSEQ multiplex PCR, and the TCRdb table lists in-frame clones only, not all of them. The sample has 110,000 or so clones, roughly nine tenths seen once. About this clone itself: What it binds is unknown.

This receptor was identified in a human donor in good health. What was sequenced was CD4+ T cells from blood.

In nucleotides, the CDR3 is TGTGCCAGCAGTTTACAGGCAGGGATTACTGAAGCTTTCTTT. It is translated as CASSLQAGITEAFF. The V call is TRBV27, the J call TRBJ1-1; perhaps TRBD1 as D (5 bases). CDR1 MNHEY and CDR2 SMNVEV come from the germline V gene (reference sequence). The CDR3 length is 14 residues. V was cut by 2 bases and J by 5 bases, with 12 bases left in between.